This is a list of T cell receptor beta chains from one sample in a study of T cells in Graves' hyperthyroidism and ophthalmopathy. TCRdb re-derived calls from the multiplex PCR reads in MiXCR, one entry per CDR3 protein. The sample includes approximately 300,000 distinct CDR3 sequences, about 15% of them seen just once. Sequenced material: blood. The origin of the receptors is a woman aged 55-70 years with Graves' ophthalmopathy. The CDR3 runs from the conserved cysteine through the conserved F or W. The D gene is left open where the match is weak. A clone size is listed for some rows: how often the clone was seen (once, few, many), or a class if it is expanded.

cdr3_aa: CASSLRQSNNSPLHF; cdr3_nt: TGTGCCAGCAGCTTACGACAGAGTAATAATTCACCCCTCCACTTT; v_call: TRBV7-2; d_call: NA; j_call: TRBJ1-6; clone_size: NA
cdr3_aa: CASSHRTGSDAFF; cdr3_nt: TGTGCCAGCAGTCACCGGACAGGGTCGGACGCTTTCTTT; v_call: TRBV6-1; d_call: TRBD1; j_call: TRBJ1-1; clone_size: many
cdr3_aa: CASSGDAVEQYF; cdr3_nt: TGTGCCAGCAGTGGGGACGCGGTCGAGCAGTACTTC; v_call: TRBV2; d_call: NA; j_call: TRBJ2-7; clone_size: many
cdr3_aa: CASSQDLGTGGNTEAFF; cdr3_nt: TGCGCCAGCAGCCAAGATCTAGGGACGGGCGGAAACACTGAAGCTTTCTTT; v_call: TRBV4-3; d_call: NA; j_call: TRBJ1-1; clone_size: NA
cdr3_aa: CASSQGLAGTDTQYF; cdr3_nt: TGTGCCAGCAGCCAGGGACTAGCGGGGACAGATACGCAGTATTTT; v_call: TRBV4-2; d_call: TRBD2; j_call: TRBJ2-3; clone_size: many
cdr3_aa: CSARAGAGYTF; cdr3_nt: TGCAGTGCTAGAGCAGGGGCTGGCTACACCTTC; v_call: TRBV20-1; d_call: NA; j_call: TRBJ1-2; clone_size: many
cdr3_aa: CASSPASFPTGPKSSYNEQFF; cdr3_nt: TGTGCCAGCAGCCCCGCCAGTTTTCCTACCGGGCCCAAGAGCTCCTACAATGAGCAGTTCTTC; v_call: TRBV4-2; d_call: NA; j_call: TRBJ2-1; clone_size: NA
cdr3_aa: CASSPPRGRAYEQYF; cdr3_nt: TGTGCCAGCTCACCTCCCAGGGGTCGGGCCTACGAGCAGTACTTC; v_call: TRBV18; d_call: NA; j_call: TRBJ2-7; clone_size: many
cdr3_aa: CASSTTGAHATGELFF; cdr3_nt: TGTGCCAGCAGCACGACAGGGGCCCACGCCACCGGGGAGCTGTTTTTT; v_call: TRBV9; d_call: TRBD1; j_call: TRBJ2-2; clone_size: few
cdr3_aa: CASSLFFGTDNQPQHF; cdr3_nt: TGTGCCAGCAGCCTTTTCTTCGGGACAGACAATCAGCCCCAGCATTTT; v_call: TRBV27; d_call: TRBD1; j_call: TRBJ1-5; clone_size: many
cdr3_aa: CASSLWGGSTDTQYF; cdr3_nt: TGTGCCAGCAGCTTATGGGGAGGGAGCACAGATACGCAGTATTTT; v_call: TRBV7-3; d_call: TRBD2; j_call: TRBJ2-3; clone_size: many
cdr3_aa: CASSSRGSDTQYF; cdr3_nt: TGCGCCAGCAGTTCCAGGGGATCAGATACGCAGTATTTT; v_call: TRBV5-1; d_call: NA; j_call: TRBJ2-3; clone_size: many
cdr3_aa: CASSPGEIVAFNSNQPQHF; cdr3_nt: TGTGCCAGCTCACCAGGGGAAATAGTAGCCTTTAATAGCAATCAGCCCCAGCATTTT; v_call: TRBV18; d_call: NA; j_call: TRBJ1-5; clone_size: few
cdr3_aa: CASSFPVDTQYF; cdr3_nt: TGTGCCAGCAGTTTTCCCGTAGATACGCAGTATTTT; v_call: TRBV12-3/TRBV12-4; d_call: NA; j_call: TRBJ2-3; clone_size: NA
cdr3_aa: CSARLAGATGELFF; cdr3_nt: TGCAGTGCCCGACTAGCGGGAGCCACCGGGGAGCTGTTTTTT; v_call: TRBV20-1; d_call: TRBD2; j_call: TRBJ2-2; clone_size: NA
cdr3_aa: CASKDEGALGQPQHF; cdr3_nt: TGTGCCAGCAAAGACGAGGGGGCCCTCGGTCAGCCCCAGCATTTT; v_call: TRBV2; d_call: TRBD1; j_call: TRBJ1-5; clone_size: NA
cdr3_aa: CSANAAFF; cdr3_nt: TGCAGTGCTAATGCAGCTTTCTTT; v_call: TRBV20-1; d_call: NA; j_call: TRBJ1-1; clone_size: few
cdr3_aa: CGSYRDTVRKLFF; cdr3_nt: TGCGGTTCCTATCGGGACACCGTCCGAAAACTGTTTTTT; v_call: TRBV20-1; d_call: NA; j_call: TRBJ1-4; clone_size: few
cdr3_aa: CASSLSTDIYEQYF; cdr3_nt: TGTGCCAGCAGTTTATCGACCGATATTTACGAGCAGTACTTC; v_call: TRBV28; d_call: NA; j_call: TRBJ2-7; clone_size: many
cdr3_aa: CASSPTTTSGSGDEQFF; cdr3_nt: TGTGCCAGCAGTCCAACCACGACTAGCGGGAGTGGCGATGAGCAGTTCTTC; v_call: TRBV28; d_call: TRBD2; j_call: TRBJ2-1; clone_size: NA
cdr3_aa: CASATWDRNYEQYF; cdr3_nt: TGTGCCAGCGCGACTTGGGACAGAAACTACGAGCAGTACTTC; v_call: TRBV7-9; d_call: TRBD1; j_call: TRBJ2-7; clone_size: many
cdr3_aa: CATSRDSTTTDTQYF; cdr3_nt: TGTGCCACCAGCAGAGACAGCACTACCACAGATACGCAGTATTTT; v_call: TRBV15; d_call: NA; j_call: TRBJ2-3; clone_size: many
cdr3_aa: CASSSPGYLHEQYF; cdr3_nt: TGCGCCAGCAGCTCGCCAGGATATCTCCACGAGCAGTACTTC; v_call: TRBV5-1; d_call: NA; j_call: TRBJ2-7; clone_size: many
cdr3_aa: CASSSGEWGYTF; cdr3_nt: TGTGCCAGCTCATCAGGGGAGTGGGGCTACACCTTC; v_call: TRBV18; d_call: NA; j_call: TRBJ1-2; clone_size: many
cdr3_aa: CASEQGIGGNSPLHF; cdr3_nt: TGTGCCAGCGAACAGGGAATTGGAGGTAATTCACCCCTCCACTTT; v_call: TRBV6-1; d_call: NA; j_call: TRBJ1-6; clone_size: NA
cdr3_aa: CASGTGSAYGYTF; cdr3_nt: TGTGCCAGCGGGACAGGGTCTGCCTATGGCTACACCTTC; v_call: TRBV6-1; d_call: TRBD1; j_call: TRBJ1-2; clone_size: few
cdr3_aa: CASSYVPPPSGSFYEQYF; cdr3_nt: TGTGCCAGCAGTTACGTACCCCCCCCTAGCGGGAGTTTCTACGAGCAGTACTTC; v_call: TRBV6-2/TRBV6-3; d_call: TRBD2; j_call: TRBJ2-7; clone_size: few
cdr3_aa: CASTGHTKETQYF; cdr3_nt: TGTGCCAGTACGGGACACACCAAAGAGACCCAGTACTTC; v_call: TRBV19; d_call: NA; j_call: TRBJ2-5; clone_size: NA
cdr3_aa: CAGSGRHASGNTIYF; cdr3_nt: TGTGCCGGCTCTGGACGTCATGCCTCTGGAAACACCATATATTTT; v_call: TRBV19; d_call: NA; j_call: TRBJ1-3; clone_size: few
cdr3_aa: CSARDPKGQGAYEQYF; cdr3_nt: TGCAGTGCTAGAGATCCCAAGGGACAGGGGGCCTACGAGCAGTACTTC; v_call: TRBV20-1; d_call: TRBD1; j_call: TRBJ2-7; clone_size: NA
cdr3_aa: CASRDGTGTGTEAFF; cdr3_nt: TGTGCCAGCAGGGACGGGACAGGGACGGGCACTGAAGCTTTCTTT; v_call: TRBV12-3/TRBV12-4; d_call: TRBD1; j_call: TRBJ1-1; clone_size: NA
cdr3_aa: CASMTGTKGEKLFF; cdr3_nt: TGTGCCAGCATGACCGGGACAAAAGGTGAAAAACTGTTTTTT; v_call: TRBV6-1; d_call: NA; j_call: TRBJ1-4; clone_size: NA
cdr3_aa: CASSPAPLSTDTQYF; cdr3_nt: TGTGCCAGCTCACCAGCCCCGCTGAGCACAGATACGCAGTATTTT; v_call: TRBV18; d_call: NA; j_call: TRBJ2-3; clone_size: many
cdr3_aa: CASSHLRTVKNTGELFF; cdr3_nt: TGTGCCAGCAGTCACCTAAGGACAGTGAAAAACACCGGGGAGCTGTTTTTT; v_call: TRBV6-2/TRBV6-3; d_call: NA; j_call: TRBJ2-2; clone_size: many
cdr3_aa: CASSLGGQNSPLHF; cdr3_nt: TGTGCCAGCAGTTTGGGTGGGCAAAATTCACCCCTCCACTTT; v_call: TRBV28; d_call: NA; j_call: TRBJ1-6; clone_size: few
cdr3_aa: CASSPNPHSILETQYF; cdr3_nt: TGTGCCAGCAGCCCCAACCCCCACTCGATTCTGGAGACCCAGTACTTC; v_call: TRBV9; d_call: NA; j_call: TRBJ2-5; clone_size: many
cdr3_aa: CASSRGDSMNTEAFF; cdr3_nt: TGCGCCAGCAGCCGGGGGGACAGCATGAACACTGAAGCTTTCTTT; v_call: TRBV4-1; d_call: TRBD1; j_call: TRBJ1-1; clone_size: many
cdr3_aa: CASSHGRGVGEAFF; cdr3_nt: TGTGCCAGCAGCCACGGCCGTGGGGTAGGAGAAGCTTTCTTT; v_call: TRBV6-1; d_call: NA; j_call: TRBJ1-1; clone_size: NA
cdr3_aa: CASSLEGVPSSYNEQFF; cdr3_nt: TGTGCCAGCAGCTTAGAAGGCGTCCCGAGCTCCTACAATGAGCAGTTCTTC; v_call: TRBV7-2; d_call: NA; j_call: TRBJ2-1; clone_size: few
cdr3_aa: CASTRHQGLGEQYF; cdr3_nt: TGTGCCAGCACCCGACACCAGGGGCTAGGCGAGCAGTACTTC; v_call: TRBV6-1; d_call: NA; j_call: TRBJ2-7; clone_size: NA
cdr3_aa: CASSQAGQPQHF; cdr3_nt: TGTGCCAGCAGCCAAGCGGGTCAGCCCCAGCATTTT; v_call: TRBV3-1; d_call: NA; j_call: TRBJ1-5; clone_size: many
cdr3_aa: CSAGYLGAGNQPQHF; cdr3_nt: TGCAGTGCTGGGTACCTAGGGGCCGGCAATCAGCCCCAGCATTTT; v_call: TRBV20-1; d_call: NA; j_call: TRBJ1-5; clone_size: many
cdr3_aa: CASSLGGASNEQFF; cdr3_nt: TGCGCCAGCAGCTTGGGGGGTGCGAGCAATGAGCAGTTCTTC; v_call: TRBV5-1; d_call: NA; j_call: TRBJ2-1; clone_size: many
cdr3_aa: CASSTGTGKDTQYF; cdr3_nt: TGTGCCAGCAGTACTGGGACAGGTAAAGATACGCAGTATTTT; v_call: TRBV2; d_call: TRBD1; j_call: TRBJ2-3; clone_size: NA
cdr3_aa: CASSTPTGTQYF; cdr3_nt: TGTGCCAGTAGTACCCCGACTGGGACCCAGTACTTC; v_call: TRBV19; d_call: NA; j_call: TRBJ2-5; clone_size: NA